The present entry profiles one T cell receptor (beta chain) with its context. This entry belongs to a study of blood T cell repertoires in COVID-19. Produced via immunoSEQ multiplex PCR; TCRdb's table is partial and in-frame only. The top ten clones hold 15% of a sample with 250,000 to 300,000 clones, approximately 90% of them seen once. Between the trimmed V and J ends, which lost 4 bases and 4 bases, there was a span of 21 bases. The CDR3 runs 17 residues. In germline, CDR1 is SEHNR, CDR2 FQNEAQ (reference sequence). The clonotype was recovered from a man between 18 and 29 years old who had recovered from COVID-19. The sample was PBMCs or T cells enriched from blood (not recorded which). The rearrangement joins TRBV7-9 to TRBJ2-3; possible D gene TRBD1, 6 bases. The CDR3 DNA is TGTGCCAGCAGCTCCTGGGGGCGGAGCCCCCTCCCAGATACGCAGTATTTT. Protein sequence: CASSSWGRSPLPDTQYF.